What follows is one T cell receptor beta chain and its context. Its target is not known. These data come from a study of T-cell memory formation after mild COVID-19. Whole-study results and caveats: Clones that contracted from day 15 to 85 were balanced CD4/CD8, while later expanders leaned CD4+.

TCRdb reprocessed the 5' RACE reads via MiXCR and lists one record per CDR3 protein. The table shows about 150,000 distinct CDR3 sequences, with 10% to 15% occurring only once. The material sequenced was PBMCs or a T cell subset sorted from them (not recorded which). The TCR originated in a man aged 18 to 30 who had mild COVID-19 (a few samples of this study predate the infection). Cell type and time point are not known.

CDR3 nucleotides: TGTGCCAGCAGCTTATCGGCAGATACGCAGTATTTT. This translates into CASSLSADTQYF. The V call is TRBV11-2, the J call TRBJ2-3; no clear D. V gave up 2 bases and J gave up 4 bases, with 4 bases separating them. The germline V gene encodes CDR1 SGHAT and CDR2 FQNNGV. The CDR3 loop spans 12 amino acids.